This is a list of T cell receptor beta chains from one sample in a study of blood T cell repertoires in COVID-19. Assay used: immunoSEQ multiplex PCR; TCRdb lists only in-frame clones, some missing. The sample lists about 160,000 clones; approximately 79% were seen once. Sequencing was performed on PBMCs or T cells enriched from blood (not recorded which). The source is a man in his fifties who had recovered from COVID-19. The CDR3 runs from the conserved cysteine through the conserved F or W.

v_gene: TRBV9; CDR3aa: CASSPRGAGGFFPGELFF
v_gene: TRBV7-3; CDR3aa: CASSSLAGRTDTQYF
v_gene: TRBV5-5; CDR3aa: CASSLAPLSEQYF
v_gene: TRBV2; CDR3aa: CASSGKIAGGLETQYF
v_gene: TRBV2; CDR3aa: CASSEEAGTEAFF
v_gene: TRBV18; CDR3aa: CASSPRQESYGYTF
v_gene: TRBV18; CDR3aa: CASSPQGVGTEAFF
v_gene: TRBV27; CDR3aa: CASSLYRGHQPQHF
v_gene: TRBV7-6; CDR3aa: CASSRSASSGNTIYF
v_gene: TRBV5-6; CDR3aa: CASSELSTEAFF
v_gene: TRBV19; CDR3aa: CASRPQGAGREKLFF
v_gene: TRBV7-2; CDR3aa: CASSTEGQGNSPLHF
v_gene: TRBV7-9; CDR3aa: CASSIFMGQGDGEQYF
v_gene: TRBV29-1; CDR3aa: CSVGGGFTYGYTF
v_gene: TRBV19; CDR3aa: CASSIDGWGAGQPQHF
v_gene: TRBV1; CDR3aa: CTSSQDRADNSPLHF
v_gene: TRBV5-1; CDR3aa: CASSFPGIYEQYF
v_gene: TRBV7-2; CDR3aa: CASSLERTGGSSGYTF
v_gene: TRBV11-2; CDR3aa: CASSPQGYGYGYTF
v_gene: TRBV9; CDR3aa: CASSVVAGFNTGELFF
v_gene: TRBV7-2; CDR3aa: CASSPATGGASKNIQYF
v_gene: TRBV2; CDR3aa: CASSDPGGVYNEQFF
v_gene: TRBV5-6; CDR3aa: CASSSYRVGYTF
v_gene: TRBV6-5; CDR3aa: CASSDFTGAREQYF
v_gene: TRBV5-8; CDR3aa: CASSLGDISYNEQFF
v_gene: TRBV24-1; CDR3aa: CARPGSSGGTDTQYF